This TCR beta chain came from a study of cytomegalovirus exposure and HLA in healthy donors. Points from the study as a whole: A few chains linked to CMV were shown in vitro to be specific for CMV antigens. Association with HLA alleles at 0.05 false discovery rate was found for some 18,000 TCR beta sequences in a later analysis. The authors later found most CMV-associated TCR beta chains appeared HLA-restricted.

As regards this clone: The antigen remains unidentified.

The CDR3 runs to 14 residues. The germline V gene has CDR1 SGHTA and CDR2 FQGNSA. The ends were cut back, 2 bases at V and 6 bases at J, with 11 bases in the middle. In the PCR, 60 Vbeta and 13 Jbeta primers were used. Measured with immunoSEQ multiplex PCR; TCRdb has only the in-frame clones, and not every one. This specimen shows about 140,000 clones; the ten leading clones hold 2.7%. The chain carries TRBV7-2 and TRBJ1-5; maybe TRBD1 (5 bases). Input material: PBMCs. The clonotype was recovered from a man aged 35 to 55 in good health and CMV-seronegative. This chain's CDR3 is CASSLWGEGQPQHF. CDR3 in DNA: TGTGCCAGCAGCTTATGGGGGGAGGGTCAGCCCCAGCATTTT. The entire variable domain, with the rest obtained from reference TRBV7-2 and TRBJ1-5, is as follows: GAGVSQSPSNKVTEKGKDVELRCDPISGHTALYWYRQSLGQGLEFLIYFQGNSAPDKSGLPSDRFSAERTGGSVSTLTIQRTQQEDSAVYLCASSLWGEGQPQHFGDGTRLSIL.